One and the same sample provided the 3 T cell receptor beta chains below, sequenced in a study of blood T cells in healthy people across ages. For the second PCR, which ran for about 7 to 11 cycles, a sample-barcoded 5' primer and a J-beta primer mix were used. In TCRdb, the 5' RACE reads were re-called with MiXCR into one record per CDR3 protein. The data show 1.5 million to 1.9 million distinct CDR3 sequences, with 40% to 45% seen just once and about 3.8% held by the top ten. The material sequenced was blood. These receptors came from a woman aged 18-29 years in good health.

The V gene is TRBV10-2, the J gene TRBJ2-7; D possibly corresponds to TRBD1 (6 bases). The CDR3 runs to 13 residues. With 4 bases removed from V and 2 bases from J, the gap between germline ends came to 9 bases. Germline CDR1 WSHSY, CDR2 SAAADI. CDR3 in DNA: TGCGCCAGCAGTGGACAGGTCCCCTACGAGCAGTACTTC. Translating it yields CASSGQVPYEQYF.

At least ten counts were recorded for this clonotype. This chain joins TRBV3-1 and TRBJ2-5; tentative D call: TRBD2 (5 bases). The CDR3 spans 13 residues. Trimming pared 1 base from V and 4 bases from J, leaving 7 bases between. The germline CDR1 and CDR2 sequences are LGHDT and YNNKEL (reference sequence). CDR3 coding DNA: TGTGCCAGCAGCCAAGCGGGAACAGAGACCCAGTACTTC. Translated, it gives CASSQAGTETQYF.

On this clonotype: Possible read error: a much larger clone is one base away. The rearrangement links TRBV7-9 to TRBJ1-2, with a possible D match to TRBD1 (5 bases). The CDR3 length is 15 residues. Trimming left V 4 bases short and J 4 bases short, with 16 bases between. CDR1 is SEHNR, CDR2 FQNEAQ, per germline (reference sequence). This CDR3 is CASSSRGDQGYGYTF. CDR3 DNA: TGTGCCAGCAGCTCGCGCGGGGACCAGGGCTATGGCTACACCTTC.